This TCR beta chain was captured in a study of T cell responses to AZD1222 COVID-19 vaccine. Study-level points and caveats: Unmutated variant regions reportedly attract nearly half of all spike-specific TCRs. AZD1222 recipients seropositive at baseline numbered only five to seven. Two AZD1222 doses significantly raised spike-specific TCR breadth and depth over controls.

This CDR3 has 16 amino acids. Germline values: CDR1 LNHNV, CDR2 YYDKDF (reference sequence). Trimming took 0 bases from V and 4 from J, leaving 13 bases between them. Of note for this clone: Its antigen is unidentified.

Sequencing was performed with immunoSEQ multiplex PCR; in TCRdb, only in-frame clones are kept and a portion is missing. The repertoire holds approximately 180,000 clones, with just over 85% as singletons. The chain joins TRBV15 to TRBJ1-3; D unresolved. This TCR derives from an adult in good health. The material sequenced was peripheral blood, taken on day 0 of AZD1222 vaccination. CDR3 protein: CATSRELRDPGNTIYF. The DNA of the CDR3 is TGTGCCACCAGCAGAGAGCTTCGGGATCCCGGAAACACCATATATTTT.